The 22 T cell receptor beta chains given below trace back to one sample, sequenced in a study of CD8+ T cells in alopecia areata. Treatment meaning: oral pan-JAK inhibitor, 5-10 mg twice daily. cDNA reverse transcribed from extracted RNA served as the sequencing template. Repertoires were generated with immunoSEQ multiplex PCR, while TCRdb's copy carries only in-frame clones and drops some. The table has 170,000 or so clones, roughly 65% seen once. The material sequenced was CD4+ T cells sorted from blood, taken at week 4, from a patient treated with tofacitinib. The receptors were sampled from a human donor with alopecia areata.

This chain joins TRBV5-1 and TRBJ2-5; 10 nucleotides agree with TRBD2. CDR3 length: 17 amino acids. Germline V gene data show CDR1 as SGHRS and CDR2 as YFSETQ. The V gene end was trimmed by 0 bases and the J gene end by 1 base; junction bases not matched to a gene: 6. The CDR3 coding sequence is TGCGCCAGCAGCTTGGCCTGGCTAGCGGGGGCCCAAGAGACCCAGTACTTC. Translated: CASSLAWLAGAQETQYF. Full variable domain (outside the CDR3, taken from reference TRBV5-1 and TRBJ2-5): KAGVTQTPRYLIKTRGQQVTLSCSPISGHRSVSWYQQTPGQGLQFLFEYFSETQRNKGNFPGRFSGRQFSNSRSEMNVSTLELGDSALYLCASSLAWLAGAQETQYFGPGTRLLVL.

This chain links TRBV20-1 with TRBJ2-1; D not resolved. This CDR3 comprises 10 residues. V lost 0 bases and J 6 bases, leaving 0 bases between the germline ends. Germline values: CDR1 DFQATT, CDR2 SNEGSKA (reference sequence). CDR3 region: CSARDNEQFF. CDR3 in DNA: TGCAGTGCTAGAGACAATGAGCAGTTCTTC.

The chain employs TRBV30 and TRBJ1-3; the D is unclear. CDR3 length equals 12 residues. In germline, CDR1 is GTSNPN, CDR2 SVGIG (reference sequence). V was cut by 2 bases and J by 4 bases, with 6 bases left in between. CDR3 in amino acids: CAWSQGGNTIYF. CDR3 DNA: TGTGCCTGGAGTCAAGGCGGAAACACCATATATTTT.

J is TRBJ2-3 and V is TRBV15; D perhaps matches TRBD2 (6 bases). The CDR3 is 15 amino acids. CDR1 LNHNV and CDR2 YYDKDF come from the germline V gene (reference sequence). V lost 3 bases, J lost 6 bases, and 16 bases lay in between. The CDR3 DNA is TGTGCCACCAGCAGGCCCGGGACTGAAATGGATACGCAGTATTTT. It yields the protein CATSRPGTEMDTQYF.

The chain recombines TRBV4-2 with TRBJ2-7; the match to TRBD1 covers 9 bases. Germline V CDR1 and CDR2: LGHNA, YNFKEQ. The CDR3 has 17 residues. Trimming took 5 bases from V and 1 from J; bases not matched to a gene: 12. The chain's CDR3 is CASSTKPGQGLSYEQYF. CDR3 DNA sequence: TGTGCCAGCAGCACAAAACCGGGACAGGGTTTATCCTACGAGCAGTACTTC.

The rearrangement joins TRBV18 to TRBJ2-3; D is unclear. The germline V and J ends were trimmed by 7 bases and 2 bases, with 7 bases remaining between them. The CDR3 has 12 amino acids. Germline values: CDR1 KGHSH, CDR2 LQKENI. DNA of the CDR3: TGTGCCAGCTTCCATCTCACAGATACGCAGTATTTT. It translates to CASFHLTDTQYF.

The rearrangement joins TRBV6-5 to TRBJ1-2, with D possibly being TRBD1 (5 bases). The CDR3 covers 13 residues. Deletions cut 5 bases from V and 6 bases from J, with 13 bases between. In germline, CDR1 is MNHEY, CDR2 SVGAGI. This chain's CDR3 is CASSPIEGHGYTF. CDR3 DNA sequence: TGTGCCAGCAGTCCGATTGAGGGACATGGCTACACCTTC.

Turning to this clone: A much larger clone differs by one base, so this may be a read error. The chain recombines TRBV15 with TRBJ2-5; D unclear. The CDR3 runs 12 residues. CDR1 and CDR2 from the germline V gene are LNHNV and YYDKDF (reference sequence). V was pared by 5 bases and J by 0 bases, with 4 bases between. CDR3 nucleotide sequence: TGTGCCACCAGCCCAAACCAAGAGACCCAGTACTTC. Amino acids: CATSPNQETQYF.

V gene TRBV2 combines with J gene TRBJ2-7; possibly TRBD2 for D (5 bases). The germline V and J ends were trimmed by 6 bases and 4 bases, with 10 bases remaining between them. This CDR3 is built from 12 residues. Germline V gene sequence: CDR1 SNHLY, CDR2 FYNNEI. The CDR3 loop reads CASRLVFYEQYF. The CDR3, as DNA: TGTGCCAGCAGACTAGTTTTTTACGAGCAGTACTTC.

This clone has just one count. CDR3 nucleotides: TGTGCCAGCTCAGCGGGACGCCAGCTCGAGACCCAGTACTTC. Protein product: CASSAGRQLETQYF. The chain uses TRBV18 and TRBJ2-5; perhaps TRBD2 as D (6 bases). V lost 5 bases, J lost 5 bases, and 15 bases lay in between. The CDR3 totals 14 residues. Per germline, CDR1 KGHSH and CDR2 LQKENI.

The J gene is TRBJ1-1, the V gene TRBV29-1; D may be TRBD1 (6 bases). The CDR3 covers 12 residues. The V end lost 3 bases, the J end lost 10 bases, and 15 bases lay between the germline ends. Germline V gene lookup returns CDR1 SQVTM and CDR2 ANQGSEA. The CDR3 spells CSVEGGATGAFF. The CDR3 nucleotides are TGCAGCGTTGAGGGGGGGGCGACGGGAGCTTTCTTT. Based on the CDR3 plus reference TRBV29-1 and TRBJ1-1, the full variable domain is SAVISQKPSRDICQRGTSLTIQCQVDSQVTMMFWYRQQPGQSLTLIATANQGSEATYESGFVIDKFPISRPNLTFSTLTVSNMSPEDSSIYLCSVEGGATGAFFGQGTRLTVV.

The chain is built from TRBV10-3 and TRBJ1-5; the D is unclear. There are 16 residues in the CDR3. V lost 10 bases and J lost 0, with 19 bases in between. Germline values: CDR1 ENHRY, CDR2 SYGVKD. CDR3 residues: CATKPHGETSNQPQHF. CDR3 bases: TGTGCCACCAAACCCCACGGGGAAACTAGCAATCAGCCCCAGCATTTT.

The rearrangement joins TRBV5-1 to TRBJ2-3; 10 positions match TRBD1. CDR1 is SGHRS and CDR2 is YFSETQ in the germline V gene. The CDR3 is 15 residues long. The V segment lost 0 bases and the J segment 6 bases; nucleotides outside the gene matches: 4. The CDR3 sequence is CASSLGTGGVDTQYF. In DNA, the CDR3 is TGCGCCAGCAGCTTGGGGACAGGGGGTGTGGATACGCAGTATTTT.

This clone was seen a handful of times. The chain carries TRBV19 and TRBJ1-1; 10 bases are shared with TRBD1. The V segment lost 6 bases and the J segment 7 bases; nucleotides outside the gene matches: 14. CDR1 LNHDA and CDR2 SQIVND come from the germline V gene (reference sequence). This CDR3 spans 16 amino acids. In DNA, the CDR3 is TGTGCCAGTAGACAAGTTAGGGGACAGGGGCAGGATGAAGCTTTCTTT. Its protein product is CASRQVRGQGQDEAFF.

CDR3 nucleotides: TGTGCCTGGAGTGTAGATGTGTTGTACGGCGGCACCTTC. The encoded protein is CAWSVDVLYGGTF. The gene calls are TRBV30 and TRBJ1-2; D gene uncertain. The CDR3 has 13 residues. The V gene's germline CDR1 is GTSNPN and CDR2 SVGIG (reference sequence). V was trimmed by 0 bases and J by 13 bases, leaving 18 bases between them.

This chain links TRBV25-1 with TRBJ2-5; 9 bases match TRBD1. Germline CDR1 reads MGHDK; CDR2 reads SYGVNS. The V and J ends lost 7 bases and 3 bases, in that order; junction bases with no gene match: 9. This CDR3 comprises 15 residues. The CDR3 sequence: CASTPDRGWEETQYF. The DNA for the CDR3 is TGTGCCAGCACCCCGGACAGGGGATGGGAAGAGACCCAGTACTTC.

The chain couples TRBV6-5 to TRBJ1-4, with 7 bases lining up with TRBD1. J was trimmed by 4 bases and V by 8 bases; bases with no gene match: 7. CDR3 length: 14 amino acids. CDR1 is MNHEY, CDR2 SVGAGI, per germline. The DNA for the CDR3 is TGTGCCAGCGGTCACGGGACAGTTAATGAAAAACTGTTTTTT. Protein sequence: CASGHGTVNEKLFF.

This clone was observed a few times. The chain has TRBV27 and TRBJ1-6; 7 nucleotides line up with TRBD1. The CDR3 consists of 14 residues. From germline, CDR1 is MNHEY and CDR2 SMNVEV (reference sequence). The trim removed 6 bases at V and 7 bases at J, leaving 6 bases unmatched. The CDR3: CASRSTGTNSPLHF. Written as DNA, the CDR3 is TGTGCCAGCAGATCGACAGGGACCAATTCACCCCTCCACTTT.

This clone has just one count. The genes are TRBV2 and TRBJ2-1; weak D call: TRBD1 (7 bases). V was clipped by 7 bases and J by 5 bases, with 21 bases between them. CDR3 length equals 16 residues. Germline lookup yields CDR1 SNHLY and CDR2 FYNNEI. CDR3 coding DNA: TGTGCCAGCAACCGACAGGGACGGGGGCTAGACAATGAGCAGTTCTTC. Its protein is CASNRQGRGLDNEQFF.

The V and J genes are TRBV19 and TRBJ2-6; D gene unclear. This CDR3 is built from 17 residues. V was clipped by 6 bases and J by 0 bases, with 15 bases between them. CDR1 and CDR2 from the germline V gene are LNHDA and SQIVND (reference sequence). CDR3: CASRPPWAPSGANVLTF. DNA of the CDR3: TGTGCCAGTAGACCTCCTTGGGCTCCCTCTGGGGCCAACGTCCTGACTTTC.

The rearrangement joins TRBV6-6 to TRBJ2-3; D call uncertain. Germline V gives CDR1 MNHNY, CDR2 SVGAGI (reference sequence). Trimming left V 2 bases short and J 7 bases short, with 7 bases between. The CDR3 has 12 residues. The DNA for the CDR3 is TGTGCCAGCAGTTACAGGGAATATACGCAGTATTTT. It specifies CASSYREYTQYF.

The chain has TRBV6-5 and TRBJ2-6; possibly TRBD1 for D (5 bases). The CDR3 sequence is 14 residues long. The V and J ends lost 6 bases and 2 bases respectively, with 8 bases between them. Germline V gene lookup returns CDR1 MNHEY and CDR2 SVGAGI. CDR3 sequence (DNA): TGTGCCAGCAGAATAGGGGCTGGGGCCAACGTCCTGACTTTC. Protein: CASRIGAGANVLTF.